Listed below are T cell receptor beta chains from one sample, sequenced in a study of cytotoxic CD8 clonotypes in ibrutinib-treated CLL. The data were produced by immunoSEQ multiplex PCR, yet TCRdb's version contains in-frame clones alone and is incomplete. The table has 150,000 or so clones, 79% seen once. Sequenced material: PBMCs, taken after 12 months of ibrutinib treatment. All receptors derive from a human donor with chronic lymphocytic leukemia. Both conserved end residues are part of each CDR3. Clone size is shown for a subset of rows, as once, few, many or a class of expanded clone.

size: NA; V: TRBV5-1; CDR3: CASNGRGTSGSRYQETQYF
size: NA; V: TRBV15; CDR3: CATSRDRVSQPQHF
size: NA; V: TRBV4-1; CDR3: CASSRDRQNQPQHF
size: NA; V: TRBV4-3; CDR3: CASSQDSPARRTGELFF
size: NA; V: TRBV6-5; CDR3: CASRGPWGIYAEQFF
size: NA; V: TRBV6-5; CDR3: CASSYSQGRSEQYF
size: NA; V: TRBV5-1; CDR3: CASSLGSEETQYF
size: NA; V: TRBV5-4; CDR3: CASSLASGTTDTQYF
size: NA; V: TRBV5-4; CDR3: CASSPGLAGGLGTGELFF
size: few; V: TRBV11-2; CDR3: CASRTVAGNTIYF
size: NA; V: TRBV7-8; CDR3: CASTGTVANYGYTF
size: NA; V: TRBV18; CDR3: CASSPLRDTGELFF
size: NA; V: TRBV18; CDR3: CASSPGTSESTDTQYF
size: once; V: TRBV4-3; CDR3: CASSQAGSYNEQFF
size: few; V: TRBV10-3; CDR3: CAISELGTYEQYF
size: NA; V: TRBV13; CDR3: CASSGGTGRTEAFF
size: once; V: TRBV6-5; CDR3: CASRSRDGNTEAFF
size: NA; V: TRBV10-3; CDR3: CAISESKGAGNEQFF
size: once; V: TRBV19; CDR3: CATQVTRGTNQPQHF
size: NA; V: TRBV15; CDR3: CATSRSSLAGGGGYEQFF
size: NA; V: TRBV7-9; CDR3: CASSLGTGTGQPQHF
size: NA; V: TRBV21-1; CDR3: CASSIYPGLAVYEQYF
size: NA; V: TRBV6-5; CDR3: CASSRQGHETQYF